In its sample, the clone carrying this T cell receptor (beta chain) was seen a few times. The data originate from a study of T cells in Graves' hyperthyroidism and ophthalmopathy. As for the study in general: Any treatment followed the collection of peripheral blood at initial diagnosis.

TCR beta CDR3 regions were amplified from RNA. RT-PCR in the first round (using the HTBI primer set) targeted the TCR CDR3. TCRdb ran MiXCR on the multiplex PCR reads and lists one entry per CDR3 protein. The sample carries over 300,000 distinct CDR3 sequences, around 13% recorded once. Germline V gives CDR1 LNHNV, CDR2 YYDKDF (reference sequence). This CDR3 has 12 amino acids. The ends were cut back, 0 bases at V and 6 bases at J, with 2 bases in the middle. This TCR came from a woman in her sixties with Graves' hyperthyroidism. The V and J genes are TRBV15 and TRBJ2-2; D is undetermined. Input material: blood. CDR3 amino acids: CATSRDSGELFF. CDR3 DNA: TGTGCCACCAGCAGAGATTCCGGGGAGCTGTTTTTT.